This T cell receptor (beta chain) was captured in a study of cytomegalovirus exposure and HLA in healthy donors. As regards this clone: Antigen unknown.

The study ran its PCR with 60 Vbeta and 13 Jbeta primers. TCRdb's copy holds only in-frame clones and misses some; the assay was immunoSEQ multiplex PCR. The data contain 130,000 or so clones, roughly 78% of them singletons. Germline values: CDR1 MNHNY, CDR2 SVGAGI (reference sequence). CDR3 length: 14 amino acids. J gave up 0 bases and V 6 bases, and 5 bases lay outside the gene matches. Regarding the study as a whole: A later analysis found common viral pathogens apparently linked to several of the most significant clusters. Confirmation in vitro established that a few CMV-associated chains were specific for CMV antigens. Roughly uniform depth of sequencing across donors was assumed in presence/absence analyses. Sequencing probably produced one cluster of sequence variants that were highly shared.

This TCR derives from a man younger than 40 in good health and CMV-seronegative. The sample consisted of PBMCs. The chain has TRBV6-6 and TRBJ2-7, with 7 bases identical to TRBD1. The CDR3 protein is CASRPTGSSYEQYF. The DNA for the CDR3 is TGTGCCAGCAGGCCGACAGGGAGCTCCTACGAGCAGTACTTC.